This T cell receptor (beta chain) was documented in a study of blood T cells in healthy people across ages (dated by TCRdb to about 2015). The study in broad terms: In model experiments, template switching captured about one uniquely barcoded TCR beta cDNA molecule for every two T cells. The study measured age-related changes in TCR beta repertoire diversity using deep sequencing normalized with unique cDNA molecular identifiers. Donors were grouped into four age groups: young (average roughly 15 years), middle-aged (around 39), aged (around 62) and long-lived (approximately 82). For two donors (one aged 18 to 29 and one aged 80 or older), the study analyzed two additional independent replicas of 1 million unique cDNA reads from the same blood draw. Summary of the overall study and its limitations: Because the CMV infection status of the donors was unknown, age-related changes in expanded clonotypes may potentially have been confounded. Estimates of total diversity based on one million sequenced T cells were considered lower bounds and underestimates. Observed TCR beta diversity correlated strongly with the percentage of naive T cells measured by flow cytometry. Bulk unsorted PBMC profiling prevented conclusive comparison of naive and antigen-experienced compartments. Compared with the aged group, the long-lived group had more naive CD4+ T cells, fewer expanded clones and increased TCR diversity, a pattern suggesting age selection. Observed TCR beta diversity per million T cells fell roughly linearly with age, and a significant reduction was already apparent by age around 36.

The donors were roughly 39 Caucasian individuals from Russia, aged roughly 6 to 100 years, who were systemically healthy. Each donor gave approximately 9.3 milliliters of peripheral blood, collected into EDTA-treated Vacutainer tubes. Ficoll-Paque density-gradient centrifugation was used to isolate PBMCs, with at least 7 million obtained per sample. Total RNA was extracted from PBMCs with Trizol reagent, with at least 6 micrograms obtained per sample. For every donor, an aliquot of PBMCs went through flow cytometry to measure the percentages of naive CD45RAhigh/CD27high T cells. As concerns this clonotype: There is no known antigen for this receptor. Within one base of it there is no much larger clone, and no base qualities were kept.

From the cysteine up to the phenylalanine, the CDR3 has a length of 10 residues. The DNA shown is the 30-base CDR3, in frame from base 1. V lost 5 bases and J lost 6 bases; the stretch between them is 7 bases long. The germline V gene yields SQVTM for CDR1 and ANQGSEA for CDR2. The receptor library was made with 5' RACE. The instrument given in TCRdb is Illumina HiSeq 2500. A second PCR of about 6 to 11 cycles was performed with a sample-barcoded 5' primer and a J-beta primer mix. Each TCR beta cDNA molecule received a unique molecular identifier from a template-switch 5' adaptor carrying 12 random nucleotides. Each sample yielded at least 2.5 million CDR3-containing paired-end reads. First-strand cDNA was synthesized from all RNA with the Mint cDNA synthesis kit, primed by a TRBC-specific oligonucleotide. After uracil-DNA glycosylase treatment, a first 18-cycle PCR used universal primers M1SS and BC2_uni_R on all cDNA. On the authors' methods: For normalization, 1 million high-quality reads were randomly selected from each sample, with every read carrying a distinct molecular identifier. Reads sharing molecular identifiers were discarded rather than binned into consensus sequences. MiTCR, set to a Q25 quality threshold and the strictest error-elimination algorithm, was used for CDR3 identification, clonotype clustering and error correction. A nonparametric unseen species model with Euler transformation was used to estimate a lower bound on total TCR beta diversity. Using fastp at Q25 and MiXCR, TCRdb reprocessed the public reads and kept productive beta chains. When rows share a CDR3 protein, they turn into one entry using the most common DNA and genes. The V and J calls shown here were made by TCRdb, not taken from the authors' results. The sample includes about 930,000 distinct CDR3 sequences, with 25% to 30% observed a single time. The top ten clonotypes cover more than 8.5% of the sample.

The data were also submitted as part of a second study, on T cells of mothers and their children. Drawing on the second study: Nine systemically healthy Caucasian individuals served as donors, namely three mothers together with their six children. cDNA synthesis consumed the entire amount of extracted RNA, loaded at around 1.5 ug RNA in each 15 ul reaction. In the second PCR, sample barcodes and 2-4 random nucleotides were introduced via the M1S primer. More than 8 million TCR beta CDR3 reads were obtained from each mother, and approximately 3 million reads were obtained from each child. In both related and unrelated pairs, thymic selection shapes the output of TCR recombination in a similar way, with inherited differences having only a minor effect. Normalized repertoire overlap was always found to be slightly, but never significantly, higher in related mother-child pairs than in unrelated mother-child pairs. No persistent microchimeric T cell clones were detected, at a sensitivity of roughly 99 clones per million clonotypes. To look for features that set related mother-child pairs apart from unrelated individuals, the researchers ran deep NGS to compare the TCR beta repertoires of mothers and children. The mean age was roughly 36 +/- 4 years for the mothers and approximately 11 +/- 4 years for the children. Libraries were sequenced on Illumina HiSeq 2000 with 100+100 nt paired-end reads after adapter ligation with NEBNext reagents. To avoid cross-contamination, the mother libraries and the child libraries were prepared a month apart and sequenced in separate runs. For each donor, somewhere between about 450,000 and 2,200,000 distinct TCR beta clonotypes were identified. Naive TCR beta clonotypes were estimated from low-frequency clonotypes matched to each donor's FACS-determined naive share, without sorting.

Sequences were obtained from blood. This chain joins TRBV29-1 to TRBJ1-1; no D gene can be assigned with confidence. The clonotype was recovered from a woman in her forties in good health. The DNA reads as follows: TGCAGCGTTTCCGGGGCTGAAGCTTTCTTT. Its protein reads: CSVSGAEAFF.